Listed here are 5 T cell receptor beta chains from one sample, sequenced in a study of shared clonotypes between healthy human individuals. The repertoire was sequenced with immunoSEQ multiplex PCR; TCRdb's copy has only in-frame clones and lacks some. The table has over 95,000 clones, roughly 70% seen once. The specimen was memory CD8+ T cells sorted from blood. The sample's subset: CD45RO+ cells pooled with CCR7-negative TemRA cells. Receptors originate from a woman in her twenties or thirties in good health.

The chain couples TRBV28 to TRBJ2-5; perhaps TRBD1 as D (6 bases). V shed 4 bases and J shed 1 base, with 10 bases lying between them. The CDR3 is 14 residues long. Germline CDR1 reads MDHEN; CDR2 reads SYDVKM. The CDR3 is CASSSATGQETQYF. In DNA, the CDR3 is TGTGCCAGCAGTTCTGCGACAGGCCAAGAGACCCAGTACTTC. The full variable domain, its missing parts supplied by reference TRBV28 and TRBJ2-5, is DVKVTQSSRYLVKRTGEKVFLECVQDMDHENMFWYRQDPGLGLRLIYFSYDVKMKEKGDIPEGYSVSREKKERFSLILESASTNQTSMYLCASSSATGQETQYFGPGTRLLVL.

This CDR3 is CASSPVGVGNTIYF. CDR3 DNA: TGTGCCAGCAGTCCCGTGGGCGTTGGAAACACCATATATTTT. The V and J genes are TRBV6-5 and TRBJ1-3; D is uncertain. Trimming removed 5 bases from V and 3 bases from J, with 11 bases in between. The CDR3 spans 14 residues. Germline V gives CDR1 MNHEY, CDR2 SVGAGI.

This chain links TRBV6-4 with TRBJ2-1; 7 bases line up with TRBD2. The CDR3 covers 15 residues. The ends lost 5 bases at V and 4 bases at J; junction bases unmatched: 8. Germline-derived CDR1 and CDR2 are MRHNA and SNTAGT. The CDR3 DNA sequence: TGTGCCAGCAGTCTGGGGAGGGCCGAGTACAATGAGCAGTTCTTC. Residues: CASSLGRAEYNEQFF.

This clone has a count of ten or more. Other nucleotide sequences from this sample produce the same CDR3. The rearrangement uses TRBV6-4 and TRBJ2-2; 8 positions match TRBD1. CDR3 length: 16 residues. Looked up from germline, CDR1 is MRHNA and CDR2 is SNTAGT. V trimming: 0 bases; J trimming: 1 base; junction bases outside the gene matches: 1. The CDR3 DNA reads TGTGCCAGCAGTGACTCTGGACAGGGGAACACCGGGGAGCTGTTTTTT. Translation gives CASSDSGQGNTGELFF.

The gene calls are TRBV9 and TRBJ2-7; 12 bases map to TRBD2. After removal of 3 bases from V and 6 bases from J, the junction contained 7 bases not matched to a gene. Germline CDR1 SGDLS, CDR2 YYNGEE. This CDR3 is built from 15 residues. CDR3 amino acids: CASSARLAGDGEQYF. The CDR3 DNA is TGTGCCAGCAGCGCTCGACTAGCGGGAGACGGCGAGCAGTACTTC.